Listed here are 18 T cell receptor beta chains from one sample, sequenced in a study of cytomegalovirus exposure and HLA in healthy donors. PCR was performed using 60 Vbeta and 13 Jbeta primers. Using immunoSEQ multiplex PCR, the repertoire was profiled, and TCRdb retains in-frame clones only, with some absent. The repertoire has under 150,000 clones, less than 85% of them found once; the top ten carry about 1.5%. Sequencing was done on a sample of PBMCs. Receptor source: a man aged 35 to 55 in good health and CMV-seronegative.

This clone was found once. V and J are TRBV15 and TRBJ1-6; D may be TRBD1 (5 bases). The CDR3 has 17 amino acids. Between the trimmed V and J ends, which lost 1 base and 7 bases, there was a span of 17 bases. CDR1 and CDR2 (germline): LNHNV, YYDKDF (reference sequence). The CDR3 protein is CATSRVAGPPENSPLHF. In nucleotides, the CDR3 is TGTGCCACCAGCAGAGTGGCAGGGCCCCCTGAAAATTCACCCCTCCACTTT.

This clone was detected a few times. The rearrangement joins TRBV5-4 to TRBJ2-1; tentative D call: TRBD2 (6 bases). Germline V lookup: CDR1 SGHNT, CDR2 YYREEE (reference sequence). The ends were cut back, 3 bases at V and 9 bases at J, with 19 bases in the middle. This CDR3 is 15 amino acids long. The CDR3 bases are TGTGCCAGCAGCTCGTTTGGACTATCAGGTGGTGAGCAGTTCTTC. Translation: CASSSFGLSGGEQFF.

This clone was detected only once. The chain joins TRBV7-2 to TRBJ1-5; D call uncertain. CDR1 and CDR2 from the germline V gene are SGHTA and FQGNSA. This CDR3 region has 13 residues. V shed 5 bases and J shed 1 base, with 6 bases lying between them. This chain's CDR3 is CASSPVSNQPQHF. The CDR3 DNA reads TGTGCCAGCAGCCCGGTCAGCAATCAGCCCCAGCATTTT.

This chain links TRBV29-1 with TRBJ2-1, with 10 bases that match TRBD2. CDR3 length equals 16 residues. Trimming took 7 bases from V and 6 from J; bases not matched to a gene: 15. Germline-derived CDR1 and CDR2 are SQVTM and ANQGSEA. The CDR3 DNA follows: TGCAGCGGGACCAGCGTGGCTAGCGGGAGAGTCAATGAGCAGTTCTTC. Protein product: CSGTSVASGRVNEQFF.

The J gene is TRBJ2-1, the V gene TRBV7-8, with 9 bases fitting TRBD2. Germline V gene data show CDR1 as SGHVS and CDR2 as FQNEAQ. Trimming cost V 5 bases and J 13 bases; bases outside gene matches: 18. This CDR3 contains 16 residues. The CDR3 reads CASSPFRGGGGAGQFF. CDR3 nucleotide sequence: TGTGCCAGCAGCCCCTTTAGGGGTGGCGGGGGGGCCGGACAGTTCTTC.

The rearrangement links TRBV5-1 to TRBJ2-5; TRBD2 aligns across 13 bases. J gave up 2 bases and V 0 bases, and 7 bases lay outside the gene matches. From germline, CDR1 is SGHRS and CDR2 YFSETQ. The CDR3 is 18 amino acids. CDR3 loop: CASSLGPGTSGIQETQYF. In DNA, the CDR3 is TGCGCCAGCAGCTTGGGACCAGGGACTAGCGGGATTCAAGAGACCCAGTACTTC.

This chain joins TRBV7-8 and TRBJ2-1; 9 bases map to TRBD2. CDR1 and CDR2 (germline): SGHVS, FQNEAQ. There are 15 residues in the CDR3. Germline trimming cut 5 bases from V and 6 bases from J; bases unmatched to any gene: 8. The CDR3 is CASSPKRGAFNEQFF. The CDR3 DNA reads as TGTGCCAGCAGCCCTAAGCGGGGGGCCTTCAATGAGCAGTTCTTC.

This chain links TRBV5-6 with TRBJ2-2; 14 bases map to TRBD2. CDR1 and CDR2 (germline): SGHDT, YYEEEE. CDR3 length equals 16 residues. The V segment lost 4 bases and the J segment 6 bases; nucleotides outside the gene matches: 5. Here the CDR3 DNA reads TGTGCCAGCAGCCTGGGACTAGCGGGAGTTTCCGGGGAGCTGTTTTTT. This translates into CASSLGLAGVSGELFF.

The rearrangement joins TRBV2 to TRBJ2-1, with 9 bases aligning to TRBD2. This CDR3 has 15 amino acids. J gave up 6 bases and V 5 bases, and 8 bases lay outside the gene matches. The germline CDR1 and CDR2 sequences are SNHLY and FYNNEI. The CDR3 protein is CASSRGLAKVNEQFF. CDR3 nucleotide sequence: TGTGCCAGCAGTCGAGGACTAGCGAAGGTCAATGAGCAGTTCTTC.

The chain combines TRBV7-6 with TRBJ2-7, with 8 nucleotides matching TRBD1. V shed 3 bases and J 3 bases; nucleotides not matched to a gene: 16. The CDR3 runs to 18 residues. Germline values: CDR1 SGHVS, CDR2 FNYEAQ. CDR3 protein: CASSFGGQVVPEDYEQYF. As DNA, the CDR3 is TGTGCCAGCAGCTTTGGGGGACAGGTGGTTCCCGAGGACTACGAGCAGTACTTC.

This clone was counted a single time. V and J are TRBV2 and TRBJ2-2; 7 nucleotides line up with TRBD2. This CDR3 has 16 amino acids. Per germline, CDR1 SNHLY and CDR2 FYNNEI. Unmatched junction bases numbered 7, after V lost 6 bases and J lost 0 bases. In DNA form, the CDR3 reads TGTGCCAGCAGCGGCCTCGCGGGAGCGAACACCGGGGAGCTGTTTTTT. It codes for CASSGLAGANTGELFF.

This clone was seen only a few times. This chain connects TRBV11-3 to TRBJ2-7; D is perhaps TRBD1 (5 bases). The V gene lost 5 bases and the J gene lost 1 base, with 12 bases spanning the gap. Per the germline V gene, CDR1 is SGHNT and CDR2 is YENEEA. This CDR3 region has 14 residues. CDR3 region: CASSPTASSYEQYF. The CDR3 DNA reads as TGTGCCAGCAGCCCGACAGCGTCATCCTACGAGCAGTACTTC. The full variable domain, completed using reference TRBV11-3 and TRBJ2-7, is EAGVVQSPRYKIIEKKQPVAFWCNPISGHNTLYWYLQNLGQGPELLIRYENEEAVDDSQLPKDRFSAERLKGVDSTLKIQPAELGDSAVYLCASSPTASSYEQYFGPGTRLTVT.

This clone was seen only a few times. The gene calls are TRBV20-1 and TRBJ1-1; D perhaps matches TRBD1 (6 bases). Germline V gene sequence: CDR1 DFQATT, CDR2 SNEGSKA (reference sequence). Trimming cost V 6 bases and J 7 bases, with 12 bases left between them. The CDR3 totals 11 residues. The DNA for the CDR3 is TGCAGTGCAACGCAGGGGTTTGAAGCTTTCTTT. Translation gives CSATQGFEAFF.

The chain joins TRBV6-5 to TRBJ2-1; TRBD2 aligns across 12 bases. The CDR3 covers 15 residues. The ends lost 6 bases at V and 5 bases at J; junction bases unmatched: 5. Germline CDR1 reads MNHEY; CDR2 reads SVGAGI. In nucleotides, the CDR3 is TGTGCCAGCAGCCCGCTAGCGGGAGGGGACAATGAGCAGTTCTTC. Protein product: CASSPLAGGDNEQFF.

V and J are TRBV2 and TRBJ1-4; 7 positions match TRBD1. Looked up from germline, CDR1 is SNHLY and CDR2 is FYNNEI. The V gene end was trimmed by 1 base and the J gene end by 7 bases; junction bases not matched to a gene: 18. This CDR3 contains 19 residues. The CDR3 coding sequence is TGTGCCAGCAGTGAAGGGCCTGTCGAGTTCCGGGACAGTTTTGAAAAACTGTTTTTT. Protein product: CASSEGPVEFRDSFEKLFF.

This clone was recorded only once. V is TRBV11-2 and J is TRBJ2-2; 11 bases fit TRBD1. The germline CDR1 and CDR2 sequences are SGHAT and FQNNGV. Germline trimming cut 4 bases from V and 2 bases from J; bases unmatched to any gene: 3. The CDR3 is 16 amino acids. This chain's CDR3 is CASSWGQGVNTGELFF. As DNA, the CDR3 is TGTGCCAGCAGCTGGGGACAGGGGGTAAACACCGGGGAGCTGTTTTTT.

The gene calls are TRBV28 and TRBJ1-2; no reliable D call. Trimming shortened V by 3 bases and J by 5 bases, and 7 bases separated the two germline ends. This CDR3 has 12 residues. CDR1 is MDHEN, CDR2 SYDVKM, per germline. The CDR3, as DNA: TGTGCCAGCAGTTTCGGGGTGTATGGCTACACCTTC. It yields the protein CASSFGVYGYTF.

The table lists this clone with a count of one. The CDR3 region has the DNA TGTGCCAGCAGCTTGGGGGGGGACAGCCAAAACTATGGCTACACCTTC. Translating gives CASSLGGDSQNYGYTF. This rearrangement joins TRBV5-4 to TRBJ1-2; TRBD1 matches at 7 bases. There are 16 residues in the CDR3. Germline V gene lookup returns CDR1 SGHNT and CDR2 YYREEE (reference sequence). The trim removed 0 bases at V and 2 bases at J, leaving 7 bases unmatched.